What follows is one T cell receptor beta chain and its context. Its specificity is unknown. This sample stems from a study of shared clonotypes between healthy human individuals. General study points: Rarefaction showed sorted-subset sequencing was incomplete despite large depth. Clonotype sharing among donors likely depends on sequencing depth.

Sequencing used immunoSEQ multiplex PCR; TCRdb keeps in-frame clones, though not all of them. The table records 630,000 or so clones, about 98% of them present only once. Naive CD8 isolation took CD45RO-negative cells positively selected for CCR7 and excluded terminally differentiated effector memory CD45RA+ cells. This receptor was taken from a man under 40 in good health. Source material: naive CD8+ T cells sorted from blood.

This CDR3 reads CSVEDSGDYGYTF. CDR3 coding DNA: TGCAGCGTTGAAGATTCGGGGGACTATGGCTACACCTTC. The V gene is TRBV29-1, the J gene TRBJ1-2, with TRBD1 as a possible D gene (5 bases). Germline CDR1 and CDR2: SQVTM and ANQGSEA. This CDR3 has 13 residues. Deletions cut 0 bases from V and 3 bases from J, with 8 bases between.